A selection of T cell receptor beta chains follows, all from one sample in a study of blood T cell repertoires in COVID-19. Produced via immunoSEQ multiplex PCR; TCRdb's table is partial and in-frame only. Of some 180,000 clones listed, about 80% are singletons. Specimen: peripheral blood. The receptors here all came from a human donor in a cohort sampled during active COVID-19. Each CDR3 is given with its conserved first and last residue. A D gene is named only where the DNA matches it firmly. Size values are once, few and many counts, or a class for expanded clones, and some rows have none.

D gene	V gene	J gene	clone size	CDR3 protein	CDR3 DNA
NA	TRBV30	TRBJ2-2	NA	CAWSVASNTGELFF	TGTGCCTGGAGTGTAGCATCTAACACCGGGGAGCTGTTTTTT
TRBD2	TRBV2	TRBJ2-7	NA	CASSEWAGGASEQYF	TGTGCCAGCAGTGAATGGGCGGGGGGGGCTTCCGAGCAGTACTTC
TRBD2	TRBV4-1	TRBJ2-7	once	CASSQGGGEPYEQYF	TGCGCCAGCAGCCAGGGGGGAGGGGAGCCCTACGAGCAGTACTTC
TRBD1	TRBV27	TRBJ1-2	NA	CASSSWGQDYGYTF	TGTGCCAGCAGTTCCTGGGGACAGGATTATGGCTACACCTTC
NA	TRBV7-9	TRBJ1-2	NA	CASSGRGGGYTF	TGTGCCAGCAGCGGTCGAGGGGGTGGCTACACCTTC
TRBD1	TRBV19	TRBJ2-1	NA	CASKGQASYNEQFF	TGTGCCAGTAAGGGACAGGCCTCCTACAATGAGCAGTTCTTC
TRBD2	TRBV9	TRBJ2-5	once	CASSVGGSGAPGETQYF	TGTGCCAGCAGCGTAGGGGGTAGCGGGGCCCCCGGGGAGACCCAGTACTTC
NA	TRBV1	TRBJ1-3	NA	CTSSRRQGASGNTIYF	TGCACCAGCAGCCGCAGACAGGGGGCTTCTGGAAACACCATATATTTT
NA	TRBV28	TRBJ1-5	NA	CASSLSGPNQPQHF	TGTGCCAGCAGTTTATCGGGTCCCAATCAGCCCCAGCATTTT
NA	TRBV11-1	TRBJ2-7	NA	CASSLSQKNYEQYF	TGTGCCAGCAGCTTAAGCCAAAAGAACTACGAGCAGTACTTC
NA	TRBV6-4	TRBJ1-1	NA	CASSATGWTEAFF	TGTGCCAGCAGTGCCACGGGGTGGACTGAAGCTTTCTTT
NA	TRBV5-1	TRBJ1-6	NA	CASSLVRGDLGNSPLHF	TGCGCCAGCAGCTTGGTGCGGGGCGATTTAGGTAATTCACCCCTCCACTTT
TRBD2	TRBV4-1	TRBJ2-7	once	CASSQTSGLQGEQYF	TGCGCCAGCAGCCAAACTAGCGGCCTGCAGGGCGAGCAGTACTTC
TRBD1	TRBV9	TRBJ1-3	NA	CASSVEGGGNTIYF	TGTGCCAGCAGCGTAGAAGGGGGCGGAAACACCATATATTTT
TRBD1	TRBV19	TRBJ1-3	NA	CASSSPGTGEGNTIYF	TGTGCCAGTAGTTCACCTGGGACAGGGGAAGGAAACACCATATATTTT
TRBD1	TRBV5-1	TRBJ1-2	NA	CASSLAQGAAIDGYTF	TGCGCCAGCAGCTTGGCTCAGGGGGCTGCTATAGATGGCTACACCTTC
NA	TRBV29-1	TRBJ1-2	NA	CSVGRTDGYTF	TGCAGCGTTGGGAGGACAGATGGCTACACCTTC
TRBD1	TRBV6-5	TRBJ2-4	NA	CASSNDRVFGNIQYF	TGTGCCAGCAGTAACGACAGGGTTTTTGGAAACATTCAGTACTTC
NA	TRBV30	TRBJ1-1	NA	CAWSVGGTTEAFF	TGTGCCTGGAGTGTTGGGGGCACCACTGAAGCTTTCTTT
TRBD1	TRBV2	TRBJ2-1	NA	CASSQGDIHSYNEQFF	TGTGCCAGCAGCCAGGGGGACATTCACTCCTACAATGAGCAGTTCTTC
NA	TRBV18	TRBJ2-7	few	CASFGGGFDEQYF	TGTGCCAGCTTTGGTGGAGGGTTCGACGAGCAGTACTTC
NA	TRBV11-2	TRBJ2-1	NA	CASRGQTYMEQFF	TGTGCCAGCAGAGGACAGACCTACATGGAGCAGTTCTTC
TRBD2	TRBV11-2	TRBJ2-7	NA	CASSFGLAREQYF	TGTGCCAGCAGCTTTGGACTAGCTCGCGAGCAGTACTTC
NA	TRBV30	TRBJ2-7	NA	CAWSVTGNEQYF	TGTGCCTGGAGTGTAACGGGGAACGAGCAGTACTTC
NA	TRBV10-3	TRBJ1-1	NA	CASVGGMNTEAFF	TGTGCCAGTGTAGGGGGAATGAACACTGAAGCTTTCTTT
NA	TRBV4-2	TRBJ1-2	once	CASSQDNEGEPYTF	TGTGCCAGCAGCCAAGATAACGAGGGGGAGCCTTACACCTTC
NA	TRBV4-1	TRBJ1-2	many	CASSQGRGRSGYTF	TGCGCCAGCAGCCAAGGTAGAGGGAGGTCTGGCTACACCTTC
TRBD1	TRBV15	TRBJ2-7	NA	CATSRTSDRGVDEQYF	TGTGCCACCAGCAGAACATCAGACAGGGGGGTGGACGAGCAGTACTTC
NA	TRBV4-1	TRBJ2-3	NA	CASSQSRGASTDTQYF	TGCGCCAGCAGCCAGTCCCGCGGAGCTAGCACAGATACGCAGTATTTT
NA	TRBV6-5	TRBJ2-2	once	CASSNRGGELFF	TGTGCCAGCAGCAACCGGGGGGGGGAGCTGTTTTTT
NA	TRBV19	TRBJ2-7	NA	CASSRGGSYEQYF	TGTGCCAGTAGTAGAGGCGGTAGCTACGAGCAGTACTTC
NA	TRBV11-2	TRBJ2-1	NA	CASSLILATNNEQFF	TGTGCCAGCAGCTTGATCCTAGCGACAAACAATGAGCAGTTCTTC
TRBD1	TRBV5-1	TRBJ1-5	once	CASSFGTANQPQHF	TGCGCCAGCAGCTTCGGGACAGCCAATCAGCCCCAGCATTTT
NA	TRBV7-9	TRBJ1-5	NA	CASSSTVTGNNQPQHF	TGTGCCAGCAGCTCCACAGTAACGGGGAACAATCAGCCCCAGCATTTT
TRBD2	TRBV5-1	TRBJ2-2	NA	CASGRLAGLNTGELFF	TGCGCCAGCGGTAGACTAGCGGGTTTGAACACCGGGGAGCTGTTTTTT